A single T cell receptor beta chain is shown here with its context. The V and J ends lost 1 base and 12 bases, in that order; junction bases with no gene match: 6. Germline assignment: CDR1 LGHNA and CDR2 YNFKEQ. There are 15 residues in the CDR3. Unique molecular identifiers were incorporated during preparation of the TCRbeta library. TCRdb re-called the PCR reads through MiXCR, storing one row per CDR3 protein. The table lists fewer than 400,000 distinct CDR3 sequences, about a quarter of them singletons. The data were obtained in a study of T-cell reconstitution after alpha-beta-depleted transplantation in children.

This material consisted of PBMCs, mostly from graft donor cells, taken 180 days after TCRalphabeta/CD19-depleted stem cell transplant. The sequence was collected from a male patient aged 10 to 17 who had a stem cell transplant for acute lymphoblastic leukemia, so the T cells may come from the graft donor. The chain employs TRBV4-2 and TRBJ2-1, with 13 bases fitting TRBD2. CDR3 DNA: TGTGCCAGCAGCCAAGGACTAGCGGGGGGACGGGGGCAGTTCTTC. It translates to CASSQGLAGGRGQFF.